Shown below are 27 T cell receptor beta chains from a single sample sequenced in a study of monozygotic twins with inflammatory bowel disease. TCRdb reworked the 5' RACE reads into one entry per CDR3 protein, no DNA. The sample has 300,000 to 450,000 distinct CDR3 sequences, and its top ten clones hold just over 2.5%. Sample: blood. Receptor source: a human donor with ulcerative colitis or Crohn's disease, or a healthy co-twin of an affected twin (not recorded which).

The rearrangement joins TRBV6-1 to TRBJ2-3. The CDR3 loop spans 12 amino acids. CDR1 MNHNS and CDR2 SASEGT come from the germline V gene. CDR3 amino acids: CASVMDIDTQYF.

This rearrangement joins TRBV11-2 to TRBJ2-5; TCRdb proposes TRBD2, but this gene call is untestable without DNA. This CDR3 has 15 residues. The V gene's germline CDR1 is SGHAT and CDR2 FQNNGV. Here the CDR3 reads CASSYAAGPEETQYF. Together with reference TRBV11-2 and TRBJ2-5, the CDR3 gives the full variable domain: EAGVAQSPRYKIIEKRQSVAFWCNPISGHATLYWYQQILGQGPKLLIQFQNNGVVDDSQLPKDRFSAERLKGVDSTLKIQPAKLEDSAVYLCASSYAAGPEETQYFGPGTRLLVL.

The chain has TRBV7-2 and TRBJ1-2; with no DNA, the TCRdb D assignment of TRBD1 cannot be verified. CDR1 SGHTA and CDR2 FQGNSA come from the germline V gene. CDR3 length equals 15 residues. Here the CDR3 reads CASSADWTAKDGYTF.

The chain couples TRBV4-1 to TRBJ1-3; TCRdb's D gene call, TRBD1, goes unchecked for lack of DNA. Per germline, CDR1 MGHRA and CDR2 YSYEKL. The CDR3 length is 19 residues. The CDR3 is CASSQGPSRGASSGNTIYF.

The CDR3 is CASSHPGTLTYEQYF. The chain uses TRBV6-4 and TRBJ2-7; as DNA is missing, the TRBD1 call by TCRdb cannot be tested. This CDR3 is 15 amino acids long. The germline V gene encodes CDR1 MRHNA and CDR2 SNTAGT.

This rearrangement joins TRBV7-7 to TRBJ2-5; TCRdb returns TRBD1, unconfirmable since there is no DNA. Germline lookup yields CDR1 SSHAT and CDR2 FNYEAQ (reference sequence). CDR3 length: 14 residues. The CDR3 protein is CASSGQGNQETQYF.

This chain connects TRBV11-1 to TRBJ2-3; TCRdb calls TRBD1, which cannot be checked without DNA. The V gene's germline CDR1 is SGHAT and CDR2 FQDESV (reference sequence). The CDR3 has 18 amino acids. CDR3 loop: CASSSTQTATGPTDTQYF.

CDR3 amino acids: CASSQVTELANYGYTF. The chain joins TRBV3-1 to TRBJ1-2. Germline lookup yields CDR1 LGHDT and CDR2 YNNKEL (reference sequence). This CDR3 is 16 amino acids long.

This chain connects TRBV7-8 to TRBJ2-5; TCRdb lists TRBD1, though no DNA is available to test this call. The CDR3 loop spans 14 amino acids. CDR1 and CDR2 (germline): SGHVS, FQNEAQ. CDR3 loop: CASSKRQDPMTQYF.

CDR3 loop: CASSLDRAFEQFF. The chain joins TRBV5-1 to TRBJ2-1. CDR3 length equals 13 residues. The V gene's germline CDR1 is SGHRS and CDR2 YFSETQ.

The V and J genes are TRBV6-2 or TRBV6-3 and TRBJ1-5. This CDR3 has 17 amino acids. Looked up from germline, CDR1 is MNHEY and CDR2 is SVGEGT. CDR3: CASSYSGDGNSNQPQHF.

This rearrangement joins TRBV28 to TRBJ2-5; as DNA is missing, the TRBD1 call by TCRdb cannot be tested. Per the germline V gene, CDR1 is MDHEN and CDR2 is SYDVKM. CDR3 size: 17 residues. The CDR3 spells CASSTIGFGAPQETQYF.

The chain links TRBV5-1 to TRBJ2-3; lacking DNA, the TRBD1 call made by TCRdb goes unchecked. In germline, CDR1 is SGHRS, CDR2 YFSETQ. The CDR3 has 14 residues. CDR3 region: CASSKQGAGDTQYF.

This rearrangement joins TRBV5-1 to TRBJ2-7. Germline V gene data show CDR1 as SGHRS and CDR2 as YFSETQ. This CDR3 region has 13 residues. The CDR3 loop is CASSLLGNYEQYF.

The chain links TRBV6-2 or TRBV6-3 to TRBJ2-7; lacking DNA, the TRBD1 call made by TCRdb goes unchecked. Germline CDR1 is MNHEY and CDR2 is SVGEGT. CDR3 length: 14 amino acids. CDR3 sequence reads: CASSASTGSYEQYF.

This sequence joins TRBV12-3 or TRBV12-4 and TRBJ1-2; TCRdb calls TRBD1, which cannot be checked without DNA. The CDR3 covers 17 residues. CDR3: CASTLAPTGGPAYGYTF.

The V and J genes are TRBV9 and TRBJ2-2; TCRdb picks TRBD2, but there is no DNA to check that call. CDR1 SGDLS and CDR2 YYNGEE come from the germline V gene. This CDR3 is built from 18 residues. CDR3 in amino acids: CASSALSGGNPNTGELFF.

The chain carries TRBV3-1 and TRBJ1-3. The CDR3 has 15 amino acids. Germline V gene data show CDR1 as LGHDT and CDR2 as YNNKEL (reference sequence). CDR3 loop: CASSLRVLSGNTIYF.

CDR3 in amino acids: CARSLEGAADTQYF. The chain recombines TRBV5-1 with TRBJ2-3; the D call from TCRdb, TRBD1, cannot be confirmed without DNA. The CDR3 extends over 14 amino acids. The germline gives CDR1 SGHRS, CDR2 YFSETQ.

The chain employs TRBV7-2 and TRBJ2-3; TCRdb reports TRBD2, a call that lacks DNA to check it against. This CDR3 contains 14 residues. Germline lookup yields CDR1 SGHTA and CDR2 FQGNSA. CDR3 amino acids: CASSLAGEAYTQYF.

The chain joins TRBV24-1 to TRBJ1-1; TCRdb designates TRBD1, a call that cannot be tested without DNA. Germline V gene sequence: CDR1 KGHDR, CDR2 SFDVKD. This CDR3 contains 15 residues. This CDR3 is CATSDTRQGRTEAFF.

The chain couples TRBV20-1 to TRBJ2-7. The CDR3 extends over 14 amino acids. Germline assignment: CDR1 DFQATT and CDR2 SNEGSKA (reference sequence). CDR3 region: CSARDRRRIYEQYF.

The chain carries TRBV5-1 and TRBJ2-1; no DNA is available, so the TRBD1 call from TCRdb remains unchecked. The CDR3 length is 14 residues. Germline CDR1 SGHRS, CDR2 YFSETQ. CDR3 loop: CASSPGQDYNEQFF.

The chain couples TRBV25-1 to TRBJ1-6. Germline CDR1 reads MGHDK; CDR2 reads SYGVNS. The CDR3 has 15 residues. CDR3 region: CASSEKAFYNSPLHF. Using reference TRBV25-1 and TRBJ1-6 for the parts outside the CDR3, the full variable domain is EADIYQTPRYLVIGTGKKITLECSQTMGHDKMYWYQQDPGMELHLIHYSYGVNSTEKGDLSSESTVSRIRTEHFPLTLESARPSHTSQYLCASSEKAFYNSPLHFGNGTRLTVT.

The rearrangement links TRBV19 to TRBJ1-6; the D call of TRBD1 rests on TCRdb alone, since no DNA is present to check it. CDR1 is LNHDA, CDR2 SQIVND, per germline (reference sequence). The CDR3 length is 18 residues. The CDR3 loop is CASSIRMTGTEFNSPLHF.

V usage is TRBV12-3 or TRBV12-4 and J usage is TRBJ1-2; TCRdb picks TRBD1, but there is no DNA to check that call. The CDR3 has 15 residues. CDR3 in amino acids: CASSPEGDFGYGYTF.

The rearrangement links TRBV10-2 to TRBJ2-3; TCRdb's D call of TRBD1 is untestable without DNA. The CDR3 spans 14 residues. Germline V gene sequence: CDR1 WSHSY, CDR2 SAAADI. CDR3 protein: CASRRQGAPDTQYF.